Each of the 21 T cell receptor beta chains below was sequenced from the same sample in a study of shared clonotypes between healthy human individuals. Produced via immunoSEQ multiplex PCR; TCRdb's table is partial and in-frame only. The table records about 1.5 million clones, about 98% of them present only once. The sample was naive CD4+ T cells sorted from blood. Subset defined: CD45RA+ positively selected. The receptor set was obtained from a man under 40 in good health.

The genes are TRBV28 and TRBJ2-7; D is perhaps TRBD2 (5 bases). V lost 5 bases and J lost 3, with 11 bases in between. This CDR3 is built from 13 residues. Germline assignment: CDR1 MDHEN and CDR2 SYDVKM. The CDR3 sequence: CASSDFGVYEQYF. The CDR3, as DNA: TGTGCCAGCAGTGATTTCGGGGTCTACGAGCAGTACTTC.

This clone was seen a single time. The chain is built from TRBV5-4 and TRBJ2-1, with a tentative D call TRBD2 (6 bases). V lost 1 base and J lost 7, with 15 bases in between. The CDR3 covers 15 residues. CDR1 and CDR2 (germline): SGHNT, YYREEE (reference sequence). The DNA for the CDR3 is TGTGCCAGCAGCTTGCCAGCGGGTCTTGGTAATGAGCAGTTCTTC. The encoded protein is CASSLPAGLGNEQFF.

The rearrangement links TRBV7-9 to TRBJ2-4; D is possibly TRBD2 (5 bases). V was clipped by 1 base and J by 8 bases, with 12 bases between them. Germline V gene sequence: CDR1 SEHNR, CDR2 FQNEAQ (reference sequence). The CDR3 covers 14 residues. CDR3 in amino acids: CASSLVGVPDIQYF. For the CDR3, the DNA is TGTGCCAGCAGCTTAGTCGGGGTTCCAGACATTCAGTACTTC.

The gene calls are TRBV6-6 and TRBJ2-7; 8 bases are shared with TRBD1. Looked up from germline, CDR1 is MNHNY and CDR2 is SVGAGI (reference sequence). The V segment lost 3 bases and the J segment 9 bases; nucleotides outside the gene matches: 7. The CDR3 consists of 13 residues. The CDR3 reads CASSYDQGAGQYF. For the CDR3, the DNA is TGTGCCAGCAGTTATGACCAGGGGGCAGGGCAGTACTTC.

The rearrangement joins TRBV6-5 to TRBJ2-1; 7 bases map to TRBD1. Germline assignment: CDR1 MNHEY and CDR2 SVGAGI. Trimming cost V 6 bases and J 7 bases; bases outside gene matches: 6. This CDR3 has 13 residues. CDR3 nucleotides: TGTGCCAGCAGGCCTCTGACAGGGAATGAGCAGTTCTTC. Translated: CASRPLTGNEQFF.

CDR3 protein: CASSVGAQADTEAFF. The CDR3 nucleotides are TGTGCCAGCAGTGTCGGGGCCCAGGCGGACACTGAAGCTTTCTTT. This sequence joins TRBV6-1 and TRBJ1-1, with D possibly being TRBD1 (5 bases). Trimming removed 4 bases at V and 3 bases at J, with 15 bases between. Germline CDR1 and CDR2: MNHNS and SASEGT. The CDR3 contains 15 residues.

The chain couples TRBV7-3 to TRBJ2-7; TRBD2 agrees at 7 bases. CDR1 SGHTA and CDR2 FQGTGA come from the germline V gene. This CDR3 has 14 amino acids. The trim removed 5 bases at V and 0 bases at J, leaving 4 bases unmatched. This CDR3 is CASSPAGPSYEQYF. CDR3 DNA: TGTGCCAGCAGCCCAGCGGGACCCTCCTACGAGCAGTACTTC.

V is TRBV7-9 and J is TRBJ2-1; no definite D call. Trimming pared 2 bases from V and 1 base from J, leaving 6 bases between. The CDR3 runs 14 residues. Germline V gene sequence: CDR1 SEHNR, CDR2 FQNEAQ (reference sequence). The CDR3 sequence is CASSLQFSYNEQFF. The DNA for the CDR3 is TGTGCCAGCAGCTTACAGTTTTCCTACAATGAGCAGTTCTTC.

The chain uses TRBV13 and TRBJ1-2, with 11 bases that match TRBD1. V trimming: 5 bases; J trimming: 4 bases; junction bases outside the gene matches: 6. CDR3 length: 15 residues. Germline CDR1 is PRHDT and CDR2 is FYEKMQ (reference sequence). In DNA form, the CDR3 reads TGTGCCAGCAGCCCGGGGACAGGGGGGGCCTATGGCTACACCTTC. It yields the protein CASSPGTGGAYGYTF.

The chain links TRBV5-4 to TRBJ1-2; D may be TRBD1 (5 bases). Deletions cut 5 bases from V and 8 bases from J, with 16 bases between. This CDR3 has 13 amino acids. The V gene's germline CDR1 is SGHNT and CDR2 YYREEE (reference sequence). The CDR3 reads CASSSRAGRGYTF. In DNA, the CDR3 is TGTGCCAGCAGTTCCCGCGCAGGGCGCGGCTACACCTTC.

The rearrangement uses TRBV12-5 and TRBJ2-7; D may be TRBD2 (6 bases). This CDR3 region has 12 residues. Trimming took off 5 bases at V and 6 bases at J, with 11 bases between the two ends. Looked up from germline, CDR1 is LGHNT and CDR2 is FRNRAP. CDR3 nucleotide sequence: TGTGCTAGTGGTACGGAGGGCAGCGAGCAGTACTTC. Translating it yields CASGTEGSEQYF. Full variable domain (missing parts from reference TRBV12-5 and TRBJ2-7): DARVTQTPRHKVTEMGQEVTMRCQPILGHNTVFWYRQTMMQGLELLAYFRNRAPLDDSGMPKDRFSAEMPDATLATLKIQPSEPRDSAVYFCASGTEGSEQYFGPGTRLTVT.

This rearrangement joins TRBV19 to TRBJ1-2; unclear D gene. The CDR3 runs 12 residues. V lost 4 bases and J 4 bases, leaving 7 bases between the germline ends. Per germline, CDR1 LNHDA and CDR2 SQIVND (reference sequence). CDR3 DNA sequence: TGTGCCAGTAGTAAAGGTCCCTATGGCTACACCTTC. As protein: CASSKGPYGYTF.

The chain joins TRBV6-1 to TRBJ1-5, with D unclear. Per germline, CDR1 MNHNS and CDR2 SASEGT. V was pared by 6 bases and J by 4 bases, with 10 bases between. The CDR3 is 13 amino acids. CDR3 in amino acids: CASRQTSNQPQHF. For the CDR3, the DNA is TGTGCCAGCAGGCAGACTTCAAATCAGCCCCAGCATTTT.

This clone is a singleton in its sample. V is TRBV15 and J is TRBJ2-6, with D unresolved. Germline CDR1 and CDR2: LNHNV and YYDKDF (reference sequence). The CDR3 runs 16 residues. V lost 1 base and J lost 2, with 9 bases in between. CDR3 DNA: TGTGCCACCAGCAGAGGAGGTGGCCCTGGGGCCAACGTCCTGACTTTC. It codes for CATSRGGGPGANVLTF. The complete variable domain, with remaining parts taken from reference TRBV15 and TRBJ2-6, reads DAMVIQNPRYQVTQFGKPVTLSCSQTLNHNVMYWYQQKSSQAPKLLFHYYDKDFNNEADTPDNFQSRRPNTSFCFLDIRSPGLGDTAMYLCATSRGGGPGANVLTFGAGSRLTVL.

The CDR3 DNA reads TGTGCCAGCACCAAGGACAGGGGTCAGACCCAGTACTTC. Translation: CASTKDRGQTQYF. V and J are TRBV5-4 and TRBJ2-5; 9 bases agree with TRBD1. The J segment lost 6 bases and the V segment lost 6 bases, leaving 6 bases of the junction unmatched. This CDR3 is built from 13 residues. In germline, CDR1 is SGHNT, CDR2 YYREEE (reference sequence). The variable domain in full, with the rest retrieved from reference TRBV5-4 and TRBJ2-5, is ETGVTQSPTHLIKTRGQQVTLRCSSQSGHNTVSWYQQALGQGPQFIFQYYREEENGRGNFPPRFSGLQFPNYSSELNVNALELDDSALYLCASTKDRGQTQYFGPGTRLLVL.

This clone was seen a single time. Other DNA sequences in the same sample also yield this CDR3. The chain links TRBV19 to TRBJ1-5; possibly TRBD1 for D (5 bases). Trimming pared 5 bases from V and 2 bases from J, leaving 16 bases between. Looked up from germline, CDR1 is LNHDA and CDR2 is SQIVND (reference sequence). This CDR3 has 16 amino acids. The CDR3 here is CASSSNQGMGNQPQHF. The CDR3 DNA reads as TGTGCCAGTAGTTCTAACCAGGGAATGGGCAATCAGCCCCAGCATTTT.

The rearrangement joins TRBV15 to TRBJ2-7; D might be TRBD2 (7 bases). The CDR3 extends over 16 amino acids. Germline V gives CDR1 LNHNV, CDR2 YYDKDF (reference sequence). V gave up 1 base and J gave up 2 bases, with 15 bases separating them. For the CDR3, the DNA is TGTGCCACCAGCAGAGGTGGACAGCGGGGCGCCTACGAGCAGTACTTC. Protein product: CATSRGGQRGAYEQYF.

V and J are TRBV11-2 and TRBJ2-3, with D uncertain. CDR3 size: 15 residues. The germline V gene has CDR1 SGHAT and CDR2 FQNNGV. V was cut by 3 bases and J by 3 bases, with 13 bases left in between. The CDR3 nucleotides are TGTGCCAGCAGCTTCTTATTCCGCCGTACAGATACGCAGTATTTT. It codes for CASSFLFRRTDTQYF.

The chain is built from TRBV2 and TRBJ2-3; D is undetermined. Deletions cut 1 base from V and 4 bases from J, with 9 bases between. The CDR3 consists of 14 residues. The germline V gene encodes CDR1 SNHLY and CDR2 FYNNEI. The CDR3 bases are TGTGCCAGCAGTGAAGGCCCCGTAGCAGATACGCAGTATTTT. Translated, it gives CASSEGPVADTQYF.

This sequence joins TRBV9 and TRBJ2-1; D may be TRBD1 or TRBD2 (5 bases each). Trimming cost V 3 bases and J 2 bases, with 6 bases left between them. The CDR3 totals 13 residues. The germline V gene has CDR1 SGDLS and CDR2 YYNGEE. In DNA form, the CDR3 reads TGTGCCAGCAGCGAGGGACCCTACAATGAGCAGTTCTTC. Translated, it gives CASSEGPYNEQFF.

A note on this clone: Other DNA sequences in this specimen translate into the identical CDR3. The chain joins TRBV7-2 to TRBJ2-1; D is uncertain. With 1 base removed from V and 4 bases from J, the gap between germline ends came to 2 bases. Germline CDR1 and CDR2: SGHTA and FQGNSA. CDR3 length: 12 amino acids. CDR3 sequence reads: CASSLVYNEQFF. The DNA of the CDR3 is TGTGCCAGCAGCTTAGTTTACAATGAGCAGTTCTTC.